This T cell receptor (beta chain) originates from a study of blood T cell repertoires in COVID-19 (dated by TCRdb to 2018 to 2021). Looking at the study overall: Samples covering the acute and convalescent phases of COVID-19 were provided by collaborators in the United States, Italy and Spain. The material from the prospective study consisted of cDNA or gDNA derived from T cells, B-cell-depleted T cells, or PBMCs. The dataset comprised deeply sampled blood TCRbeta repertoires from subjects exposed to, actively infected with, or recovered from COVID-19. The repertoires were released in a freely available public database intended as a resource for research on the immune response to SARS-CoV-2. Samples were obtained from the ongoing ImmuneRACE study (first 160 participants) and from about 1,300 subjects provided by 6 global collaborators. The sample metadata nearly always contained a de-identified subject ID, COVID-19 status, age in years and sex. Where HLA class I and class II types were available, the types were taken from metadata supplied by the sample provider, not from assay-based typing.

This clone has a single count. What this receptor recognizes is not known. Base quality data are lacking; no much larger clone is found one base away. TCRbeta CDR3 regions were amplified from genomic DNA by means of the immunoSEQ Assay, a bias-controlled multiplex PCR. The authors' pipeline ran thus. The number of nucleated cells in each sample was estimated by amplification of reference gene primers within the assay. To quantify the absolute abundance of each unique TCRbeta CDR3 rearrangement, sequence reads were collapsed and filtered. For each sample, productive Simpson clonality was calculated as the square root of Simpson's diversity index over productive rearrangements. As stored in TCRdb, this immuneACCESS dataset retains in-frame rearrangements with V and J assigned. A fraction of the clones does not appear; measured against another copy, unresolved V genes explain less than half of the discrepancy, and the remainder lacks a known reason. V and J calls and clone size are as listed in that table; D and trimming were resolved from the DNA. This sample holds about 250,000 clones; more than 75% were observed only once. The biggest ten clones account for over 1.5% of the sample.

Summary of the overall study and its limitations: The amount of clinical and demographic metadata varied by source and participant and was provided uncurated.

Participants in the prospective study were enrolled through a virtual design, were aged about 18 to 100 years, and lived in approximately 25 United States geographic areas. Cohort assignment in the prospective study relied on participant-reported clinical history from a screening survey and a study questionnaire. Recovered participants in ImmuneRACE Cohort 3 were defined as having two consecutive negative NP/OP PCR tests, clearance from a healthcare professional, or resolution of symptoms. Each participant in the prospective study had whole blood, serum and a nasopharyngeal or oropharyngeal swab collected by mobile phlebotomists. Participants in the prospective study had the option to provide additional blood draws and questionnaires over an approximately 2-month period. Prospective study blood samples were shipped either frozen or at room temperature before DNA extraction. Sequencing was carried out using PBMCs or T cells enriched from blood (not recorded which). This TCR derives from a man aged 35-49 years who had recovered from COVID-19.

This receptor has the CDR3 CSVEGGTKPFNEQFF. In nucleotides, the sequence is TGCAGCGTTGAAGGTGGGACTAAACCATTCAATGAGCAGTTCTTC. Recombination connected TRBV29-1 to TRBJ2-1; 7 of the junction bases match TRBD2. Including the terminal cysteine and phenylalanine, the CDR3 comprises 15 residues. Only the CDR3 DNA stays, 45 bases, in frame from base 1. CDR1 and CDR2 were assigned from the germline V gene as SQVTM and ANQGSEA. The V end gives up 1 base and the J end 6 bases, leaving 9 bases in the junction not matched to a gene.